The 30 T cell receptor beta chains in this list originate from one sample, sequenced in a study of T cell responses to AZD1222 COVID-19 vaccine. Sequencing was performed with immunoSEQ multiplex PCR; in TCRdb, only in-frame clones are kept and a portion is missing. The sample lists around 110,000 clones, around 90% occurring once. This material consisted of peripheral blood, taken on day 0 of AZD1222 vaccination. The receptors stem from an adult in good health.

The chain uses TRBV6-6 and TRBJ2-3; D is unresolved. The ends were cut back, 8 bases at V and 0 bases at J, with 3 bases in the middle. The germline V gene has CDR1 MNHNY and CDR2 SVGAGI (reference sequence). CDR3 length: 11 amino acids. In nucleotides, the CDR3 is TGTGCCAGCGGTAGCACAGATACGCAGTATTTT. This encodes CASGSTDTQYF.

This chain joins TRBV18 and TRBJ1-6; 7 nucleotides agree with TRBD1. Germline-derived CDR1 and CDR2 are KGHSH and LQKENI. V was clipped by 3 bases and J by 6 bases; unmatched bases: 5. This CDR3 comprises 15 residues. The DNA for the CDR3 is TGTGCCAGCTCACCGGGGACAGACCCTAATTCACCCCTCCACTTT. It translates to CASSPGTDPNSPLHF.

The chain carries TRBV9 and TRBJ1-2, with a tentative D call TRBD1 (6 bases). The CDR3 has 13 amino acids. The germline gives CDR1 SGDLS, CDR2 YYNGEE. Trimming shortened V by 3 bases and J by 11 bases, and 17 bases separated the two germline ends. CDR3 sequence: CASSEGTSVLYTF. The DNA for the CDR3 is TGTGCCAGCAGCGAGGGGACATCAGTACTATACACCTTC.

This sequence joins TRBV6-2 or TRBV6-3 and TRBJ1-6, with D maybe TRBD1 (5 bases). Germline V gene data show CDR1 as MNHEY and CDR2 as SVGEGT. Trimming pared 5 bases from V and 0 bases from J, leaving 14 bases between. The CDR3 contains 17 residues. The CDR3 DNA sequence: TGTGCCAGCAGTCGGGACCTCTGGAACTCCTATAATTCACCCCTCCACTTT. Its protein is CASSRDLWNSYNSPLHF.

This clone was recorded many times. The CDR3 is CASSLDGAVGELFF. In DNA, the CDR3 is TGTGCCAGCAGCTTAGACGGGGCGGTCGGGGAGCTGTTTTTT. This sequence joins TRBV7-3 and TRBJ2-2, with D perhaps TRBD1 or TRBD2 (5 bases each). The CDR3 contains 14 residues. CDR1 is SGHTA and CDR2 is FQGTGA in the germline V gene. Trimming pared 2 bases from V and 7 bases from J, leaving 11 bases between.

V usage is TRBV6-5 and J usage is TRBJ1-1; 7 bases fit TRBD1. The length of the CDR3 is 14 residues. The germline CDR1 and CDR2 sequences are MNHEY and SVGAGI. The trim removed 6 bases at V and 0 bases at J, leaving 4 bases unmatched. CDR3 protein: CASSPGTVNTEAFF. The CDR3 bases are TGTGCCAGCAGCCCCGGGACAGTGAACACTGAAGCTTTCTTT.

The gene calls are TRBV7-9 and TRBJ1-5, with D possibly matching TRBD1 (5 bases). V lost 7 bases to trimming and J lost 5 bases, with 9 bases between them. In germline, CDR1 is SEHNR, CDR2 FQNEAQ (reference sequence). There are 12 residues in the CDR3. CDR3 amino acids: CASTRGDQPQHF. The CDR3 DNA reads as TGTGCCAGCACCCGGGGCGATCAGCCCCAGCATTTT.

The V and J genes are TRBV7-2 and TRBJ1-2; 10 bases align to TRBD1. The germline V gene encodes CDR1 SGHTA and CDR2 FQGNSA. The CDR3 is made up of 13 amino acids. V was pared by 4 bases and J by 9 bases, with 5 bases of the junction left unmatched. The CDR3 loop is CASSWDRGTRYTF. Here the CDR3 DNA reads TGTGCCAGCAGCTGGGACAGGGGTACGCGCTACACCTTC.

The rearrangement uses TRBV18 and TRBJ1-3; 7 bases fit TRBD1. The V gene end was trimmed by 2 bases and the J gene end by 0 bases; junction bases not matched to a gene: 4. The CDR3 is 16 amino acids. Germline CDR1 reads KGHSH; CDR2 reads LQKENI. The CDR3 reads CASSPLDRSSGNTIYF. Written as DNA, the CDR3 is TGTGCCAGCTCACCATTGGACAGGAGCTCTGGAAACACCATATATTTT.

This chain links TRBV5-1 with TRBJ2-5; weak D call: TRBD2 (6 bases). CDR3 length: 14 amino acids. Per the germline V gene, CDR1 is SGHRS and CDR2 is YFSETQ. Trimming pared 4 bases from V and 4 bases from J, leaving 14 bases between. The chain's CDR3 is CASSRDGGAETQYF. DNA of the CDR3: TGCGCCAGCAGCAGAGACGGGGGTGCAGAGACCCAGTACTTC.

CDR3 DNA sequence: TGTGCCAGTAGTACGCTAGCGGGGGGGCCCACAGATACGCAGTATTTT. It is translated as CASSTLAGGPTDTQYF. J is TRBJ2-3 and V is TRBV19, with 12 bases fitting TRBD2. With V trimmed by 4 bases and J by 2 bases, 4 bases remained unmatched. This CDR3 spans 16 amino acids. CDR1 is LNHDA, CDR2 SQIVND, per germline (reference sequence).

The chain uses TRBV28 and TRBJ1-1; D is perhaps TRBD1 (5 bases). Germline CDR1 MDHEN, CDR2 SYDVKM. The CDR3 runs to 14 residues. The V and J ends lost 2 bases and 3 bases respectively, with 10 bases between them. In nucleotides, the CDR3 is TGTGCCAGCAGTTTAGGGGGTGGGTACACTGAAGCTTTCTTT. Translated: CASSLGGGYTEAFF.

This chain joins TRBV27 and TRBJ1-6; 11 nucleotides line up with TRBD1. This CDR3 region has 17 residues. CDR1 and CDR2 (germline): MNHEY, SMNVEV (reference sequence). The trim removed 5 bases at V and 6 bases at J, leaving 9 bases unmatched. DNA of the CDR3: TGTGCCAGCAGTGTGCGGGACAGGGGGTATGGTAATTCACCCCTCCACTTT. Amino acids: CASSVRDRGYGNSPLHF.

This sequence joins TRBV7-3 and TRBJ2-5; weak D call: TRBD2 (7 bases). CDR3 length equals 16 residues. Deletions cut 5 bases from V and 0 bases from J, with 16 bases between. The germline V gene encodes CDR1 SGHTA and CDR2 FQGTGA. CDR3 sequence: CASSPTGGLYQETQYF. The CDR3 DNA sequence: TGTGCCAGCAGCCCAACGGGGGGCCTGTACCAAGAGACCCAGTACTTC.

This chain uses TRBV6-5 with TRBJ1-5; 7 bases match TRBD1. V was pared by 2 bases and J by 5 bases, with 6 bases of the junction left unmatched. The length of the CDR3 is 15 residues. Germline V CDR1 and CDR2: MNHEY, SVGAGI. CDR3 DNA: TGTGCCAGCAGTTACGCGGGACAGTCAGATCAGCCCCAGCATTTT. Translated, it gives CASSYAGQSDQPQHF.

J is TRBJ1-5 and V is TRBV4-2; no clear D gene. The V end was cut by 0 bases, the J end by 3 bases, with 9 bases between. The length of the CDR3 is 15 residues. Germline V lookup: CDR1 LGHNA, CDR2 YNFKEQ. CDR3 nucleotide sequence: TGTGCCAGCAGCCAAGATGGAGAACTCAATCAGCCCCAGCATTTT. The encoded protein is CASSQDGELNQPQHF.

V usage is TRBV3-1 (or the pseudogene TRBV3-2) and J usage is TRBJ1-6; the D gene is possibly TRBD1 (5 bases). CDR3 length equals 18 residues. From germline, CDR1 is LGHDT and CDR2 YNNKEL (reference sequence). V lost 1 base to trimming and J lost 0 bases, with 13 bases between them. Here the CDR3 reads CASSQAGHTSSYNSPLHF. For the CDR3, the DNA is TGTGCCAGCAGCCAAGCCGGACACACGAGCTCCTATAATTCACCCCTCCACTTT.

The rearrangement uses TRBV7-2 and TRBJ2-7; 8 bases align to TRBD2. The V and J ends lost 5 bases and 0 bases, in that order; junction bases with no gene match: 6. The CDR3 spans 15 residues. Germline V lookup: CDR1 SGHTA, CDR2 FQGNSA. CDR3 sequence: CASSQTSGFSYEQYF. The CDR3 region has the DNA TGTGCCAGCAGCCAAACTAGCGGATTCTCCTACGAGCAGTACTTC.

This chain links TRBV29-1 with TRBJ2-7, with D perhaps matching TRBD1 (7 bases). The CDR3 runs 14 residues. The germline V gene has CDR1 SQVTM and CDR2 ANQGSEA. Trimming removed 5 bases from V and 2 bases from J, with 16 bases in between. As DNA, the CDR3 is TGCAGCGTTTATCTGGCAGGGGGGACCTACGAGCAGTACTTC. Translating it yields CSVYLAGGTYEQYF.

The rearrangement joins TRBV5-4 to TRBJ1-5; no clear D. The germline V gene has CDR1 SGHNT and CDR2 YYREEE (reference sequence). The ends were cut back, 0 bases at V and 1 base at J, with 17 bases in the middle. CDR3 length: 18 residues. The CDR3 loop reads CASSLVVGKGRSNQPQHF. The CDR3, as DNA: TGTGCCAGCAGCTTGGTTGTTGGGAAGGGTCGCAGCAATCAGCCCCAGCATTTT.

The J gene is TRBJ1-5, the V gene TRBV5-4; D not certain. Trimming left V 3 bases short and J 0 bases short, with 4 bases between. There are 13 residues in the CDR3. Germline V gene lookup returns CDR1 SGHNT and CDR2 YYREEE (reference sequence). The CDR3 region has the DNA TGTGCCAGCAGCTGGGGTAGCAATCAGCCCCAGCATTTT. Residues: CASSWGSNQPQHF.

This clone has only a few counts. The J gene is TRBJ2-1, the V gene TRBV2, with 7 bases lining up with TRBD1. The CDR3 runs 14 residues. The germline gives CDR1 SNHLY, CDR2 FYNNEI. V lost 6 bases, J lost 2 bases, and 4 bases stayed unmatched. The CDR3 DNA follows: TGTGCCAGCAGGCCGCAGGGGGCCTACAATGAGCAGTTCTTC. It is translated as CASRPQGAYNEQFF.

The gene calls are TRBV3-1 (or the pseudogene TRBV3-2) and TRBJ1-1, with D hard to call. The V gene's germline CDR1 is LGHDT and CDR2 YNNKEL (reference sequence). The CDR3 spans 13 residues. V was clipped by 7 bases and J by 5 bases, with 14 bases between them. In DNA, the CDR3 is TGTGCCAGCACCAAAACGAAAGCGACTGAAGCTTTCTTT. Translating it yields CASTKTKATEAFF.

The chain has TRBV5-6 and TRBJ2-7; maybe TRBD1 (6 bases). This CDR3 region has 14 residues. Per the germline V gene, CDR1 is SGHDT and CDR2 is YYEEEE. Trimming removed 2 bases at V and 5 bases at J, with 14 bases between. The CDR3 sequence: CASSLQGRPNEQYF. The CDR3 nucleotides read TGTGCCAGCAGCTTACAGGGTAGGCCGAACGAGCAGTACTTC.

The rearrangement uses TRBV4-1 and TRBJ1-1; D not certain. The V end lost 1 base, the J end lost 2 bases, and 11 bases lay between the germline ends. The CDR3 loop spans 15 amino acids. Germline V gives CDR1 MGHRA, CDR2 YSYEKL. CDR3 region: CASSQVDRLNTEAFF. The CDR3 DNA reads as TGCGCCAGCAGCCAAGTCGATAGGCTCAACACTGAAGCTTTCTTT.

The gene calls are TRBV5-5 and TRBJ2-7, with 11 nucleotides matching TRBD2. The CDR3 is 18 residues long. Trimming cost V 0 bases and J 7 bases; bases outside gene matches: 15. Germline CDR1 and CDR2: SGHKS and YYEKEE (reference sequence). The CDR3 sequence: CASSLAPGLADSRGEQYF. For the CDR3, the DNA is TGTGCCAGCAGCTTGGCGCCGGGACTAGCGGACAGCAGAGGGGAGCAGTACTTC.

The chain employs TRBV12-5 and TRBJ2-7; TRBD1 matches at 9 bases. Trimming removed 2 bases from V and 2 bases from J; junction bases left unmatched: 10. The CDR3 covers 17 residues. The germline V gene has CDR1 LGHNT and CDR2 FRNRAP. The CDR3 region is CASGLSLLGTGTYEQYF. CDR3 coding DNA: TGTGCTAGTGGTTTGTCTCTTTTGGGGACAGGGACCTACGAGCAGTACTTC. Using reference TRBV12-5 and TRBJ2-7 for the parts outside the CDR3, the full variable domain is DARVTQTPRHKVTEMGQEVTMRCQPILGHNTVFWYRQTMMQGLELLAYFRNRAPLDDSGMPKDRFSAEMPDATLATLKIQPSEPRDSAVYFCASGLSLLGTGTYEQYFGPGTRLTVT.

The V and J genes are TRBV7-8 and TRBJ2-1; 9 bases are a match to TRBD2. The V gene end was trimmed by 6 bases and the J gene end by 6 bases; junction bases not matched to a gene: 6. CDR1 and CDR2 from the germline V gene are SGHVS and FQNEAQ. The CDR3 runs to 14 residues. The CDR3, as DNA: TGTGCCAGCAGGGCGCGGGAGGGCCGCAATGAGCAGTTCTTC. It yields the protein CASRAREGRNEQFF.

Here the CDR3 reads CATSDLLGEEGNTIYF. For the CDR3, the DNA is TGTGCCACCAGTGATTTGCTAGGGGAAGAGGGAAACACCATATATTTT. V is TRBV24-1 and J is TRBJ1-3, with a tentative D call TRBD1 (5 bases). Between the trimmed V and J ends, which lost 0 bases and 4 bases, there was a span of 12 bases. The CDR3 runs 16 residues. Germline V CDR1 and CDR2: KGHDR, SFDVKD.

The chain carries TRBV5-1 and TRBJ1-2; possibly TRBD1 for D (6 bases). Trimming cost V 5 bases and J 8 bases, with 19 bases left between them. From germline, CDR1 is SGHRS and CDR2 YFSETQ. There are 14 residues in the CDR3. CDR3 amino acids: CASRVMDSTQGYTF. CDR3 DNA: TGCGCCAGCAGAGTGATGGACAGTACACAGGGCTACACCTTC.